These T cell receptor beta chains were read from a single sample in a study of blood T cell repertoires in COVID-19. Here immunoSEQ multiplex PCR was the method, and the copy in TCRdb shows in-frame clones only, minus some. The top ten hold approximately 0.92% of the sample, which has 450,000 or so clones, 85% to 90% seen once. The sequencing input was peripheral blood. The receptors were sampled from a man aged 18-30 years with COVID-19, enrolled during active disease. Both conserved end residues are part of each CDR3. Fields, in order: D gene, J gene, V gene, CDR3 protein, CDR3 DNA. D genes are given only for firm matches.

d_call: TRBD2
j_call: TRBJ2-7
v_call: TRBV4-1
cdr3_aa: CASSSGSSYEQYF
cdr3_nt: TGCGCCAGCAGCAGCGGGAGCTCCTACGAGCAGTACTTC

d_call: .
j_call: TRBJ2-7
v_call: TRBV6-5
cdr3_aa: CASSLTSGVQYF
cdr3_nt: TGTGCCAGCAGTCTGACTAGTGGAGTGCAGTACTTC

d_call: TRBD2
j_call: TRBJ2-5
v_call: TRBV2
cdr3_aa: CASSGAGTSGGAGSETQYF
cdr3_nt: TGTGCCAGCAGCGGTGCCGGGACTAGCGGGGGGGCCGGGTCAGAGACCCAGTACTTC

d_call: .
j_call: TRBJ2-3
v_call: TRBV19
cdr3_aa: CASSPKGGINTDTQYF
cdr3_nt: TGTGCCAGTAGTCCTAAGGGCGGGATCAACACAGATACGCAGTATTTT

d_call: TRBD2
j_call: TRBJ2-1
v_call: TRBV6-5
cdr3_aa: CASRPAGVPHNEQFF
cdr3_nt: TGTGCCAGCAGGCCAGCGGGGGTACCTCATAATGAGCAGTTCTTC

d_call: .
j_call: TRBJ1-6
v_call: TRBV6-5
cdr3_aa: CASSPTAGRGSPLHF
cdr3_nt: TGTGCCAGCAGTCCCACGGCAGGGCGAGGATCACCCCTCCACTTT

d_call: .
j_call: TRBJ2-1
v_call: TRBV12-5
cdr3_aa: CASGLPRLGHEQFF
cdr3_nt: TGTGCTAGTGGTTTGCCCAGACTAGGCCATGAGCAGTTCTTC

d_call: TRBD1
j_call: TRBJ1-1
v_call: TRBV2
cdr3_aa: CASSGTGVMNTEAFF
cdr3_nt: TGTGCCAGCAGCGGGACAGGGGTTATGAACACTGAAGCTTTCTTT

d_call: .
j_call: TRBJ2-3
v_call: TRBV5-4
cdr3_aa: CASRPAVTTDTQYF
cdr3_nt: TGTGCCAGCCGGCCAGCGGTGACCACAGATACGCAGTATTTT

d_call: .
j_call: TRBJ2-7
v_call: TRBV27
cdr3_aa: CASSLSLKTVTYEQYF
cdr3_nt: TGTGCCAGCAGTTTATCGCTAAAGACAGTAACCTACGAGCAGTACTTC

d_call: .
j_call: TRBJ2-2
v_call: TRBV3-1/TRBV3-2
cdr3_aa: CASREAGELFF
cdr3_nt: TGTGCCAGCCGAGAGGCCGGGGAGCTGTTTTTT

d_call: .
j_call: TRBJ2-5
v_call: TRBV5-6
cdr3_aa: CASSLAPSFGEKETQYF
cdr3_nt: TGTGCCAGCAGCTTGGCCCCTTCTTTTGGGGAGAAAGAGACCCAGTACTTC

d_call: .
j_call: TRBJ2-5
v_call: TRBV30
cdr3_aa: CAWSGPARGETQYF
cdr3_nt: TGTGCCTGGAGTGGGCCCGCCAGGGGAGAGACCCAGTACTTC

d_call: TRBD2
j_call: TRBJ2-1
v_call: TRBV5-8
cdr3_aa: CASSWTSGSDITYNEQFF
cdr3_nt: TGTGCCAGCAGCTGGACTAGCGGGAGCGATATTACCTACAATGAGCAGTTCTTC

d_call: .
j_call: TRBJ2-1
v_call: TRBV3-1/TRBV3-2
cdr3_aa: CASSQSGLGGRVF
cdr3_nt: TGTGCCAGCAGCCAAAGCGGACTAGGGGGTAGGGTCTTC

d_call: TRBD1
j_call: TRBJ2-5
v_call: TRBV13
cdr3_aa: CASRGQGLEETQYF
cdr3_nt: TGTGCCAGCAGGGGACAGGGCCTTGAAGAGACCCAGTACTTC

d_call: .
j_call: TRBJ2-7
v_call: TRBV4-2
cdr3_aa: CASSQDLLTSGYEQYF
cdr3_nt: TGTGCCAGCAGCCAAGATTTACTCACTTCGGGGTACGAGCAGTACTTC

d_call: .
j_call: TRBJ2-2
v_call: TRBV19
cdr3_aa: CASSIARGRAGELFF
cdr3_nt: TGTGCCAGTAGTATTGCCAGGGGAAGGGCCGGGGAGCTGTTTTTT

d_call: .
j_call: TRBJ1-2
v_call: TRBV5-1
cdr3_aa: CASSLGGGDGYGYTF
cdr3_nt: TGCGCCAGCAGCTTGGGAGGGGGTGACGGCTATGGCTACACCTTC

d_call: .
j_call: TRBJ2-7
v_call: TRBV11-3
cdr3_aa: CASSETGGEQYF
cdr3_nt: TGTGCCAGCAGCGAAACCGGAGGCGAGCAGTACTTC